These 17 T cell receptor beta chains originate from one sample sequenced in a study of T cell repertoires in cytomegalovirus infection. One entry per CDR3 protein, called by TCRdb with MiXCR from the reads. The sample yields hundreds of thousands of distinct CDR3 sequences, around a third seen once. No antigens are known for them. The input for sequencing was cultured PBMCs, taken from culture after CMV antigen stimulation. These receptors all stem from a human donor in good health (CMV status not recorded). Some clones in this sample may be carry-over from other donors' samples.

The chain recombines TRBV7-9 with TRBJ2-5, with D uncertain. The V gene's germline CDR1 is SEHNR and CDR2 FQNEAQ (reference sequence). The CDR3 is made up of 12 amino acids. The V and J ends lost 5 bases and 5 bases respectively, with 9 bases between them. CDR3 nucleotides: TGTGCCAGCAGCGCATTCAAGGAGACCCAGTACTTC. Its protein is CASSAFKETQYF.

This clonotype was recorded many times. J is TRBJ2-1 and V is TRBV7-2; 7 bases match TRBD2. Looked up from germline, CDR1 is SGHTA and CDR2 is FQGNSA. This CDR3 is 14 amino acids long. V shed 1 base, J shed 5 bases, and the junction held 2 bases outside the gene matches. This chain's CDR3 is CASSLGGGNNEQFF. DNA of the CDR3: TGTGCCAGCAGCTTAGGGGGGGGAAACAATGAGCAGTTCTTC.

This clonotype has at least ten counts. The chain recombines TRBV7-2 with TRBJ2-1; TRBD2 matches 10 bases. Germline V gene sequence: CDR1 SGHTA, CDR2 FQGNSA. The CDR3 is 20 residues long. The junction had 19 bases not matched to a gene; V was cut back by 8 bases and J by 0 bases. The CDR3 region has the DNA TGTGCCAGCGCTAAACCGGGGCTAGCGGGAGACGAGTCCTCCTACAATGAGCAGTTCTTC. This sequence encodes CASAKPGLAGDESSYNEQFF. The full variable domain, rest sourced from reference TRBV7-2 and TRBJ2-1, is GAGVSQSPSNKVTEKGKDVELRCDPISGHTALYWYRQSLGQGLEFLIYFQGNSAPDKSGLPSDRFSAERTGGSVSTLTIQRTQQEDSAVYLCASAKPGLAGDESSYNEQFFGPGTRLTVL.

A few counts support this clonotype. This chain uses TRBV9 with TRBJ1-2; 8 nucleotides match TRBD1. Germline trimming cut 5 bases from V and 2 bases from J; bases unmatched to any gene: 5. CDR3 length: 14 amino acids. Germline loops: CDR1 SGDLS, CDR2 YYNGEE. Here the CDR3 DNA reads TGTGCCAGCAGTTCGACAGGGGAGAACTATGGCTACACCTTC. This sequence encodes CASSSTGENYGYTF.

The chain joins TRBV29-1 to TRBJ2-5, with D possibly called TRBD1 or TRBD2 (6 bases each). The V gene's germline CDR1 is SQVTM and CDR2 ANQGSEA. V dropped 3 bases and J dropped 0 bases, with 8 bases sitting between them. The CDR3 spans 13 residues. In DNA, the CDR3 is TGCAGCGTTGATCGGGGGCACCAAGAGACCCAGTACTTC. It encodes CSVDRGHQETQYF.

The chain uses TRBV20-1 and TRBJ2-2; a weak D match, TRBD1 (6 bases). Germline CDR1 is DFQATT and CDR2 is SNEGSKA (reference sequence). This CDR3 is built from 14 residues. The V end lost 6 bases, the J end lost 4 bases, and 15 bases lay between the germline ends. CDR3 bases: TGCAGTGCAACGACAGGAATGAGCACCGGGGAGCTGTTTTTT. Amino acids: CSATTGMSTGELFF.

The sample holds a few counts of this clonotype. The chain employs TRBV7-9 and TRBJ2-2, with TRBD2 identical over 12 bases. Unmatched junction bases numbered 1, after V lost 1 base and J lost 4 bases. CDR1 and CDR2 (germline): SEHNR, FQNEAQ (reference sequence). The CDR3 has 16 amino acids. The CDR3 DNA reads as TGTGCCAGCAGCTTAGTACTAGCGGGAGGCACCGGGGAGCTGTTTTTT. Protein: CASSLVLAGGTGELFF.

This clonotype was found a few times. The CDR3 sequence is CASSPGNYNEQFF. CDR3 coding DNA: TGTGCCAGCAGTCCCGGGAACTACAATGAGCAGTTCTTC. The gene calls are TRBV6-2 or TRBV6-3 and TRBJ2-1; TRBD2 is a possible D gene (5 bases). This CDR3 has 13 residues. V dropped 5 bases and J dropped 3 bases, with 8 bases sitting between them. CDR1 and CDR2 from the germline V gene are MNHEY and SVGEGT.

In the case of this clonotype: Because it lacks the conserved phenylalanine or tryptophan at the end, this CDR3 is likely a read error. The DNA is omitted, as the CDR3 cannot be located on it reliably, and the CDR3 follows TCRdb's listing. V usage is TRBV7-2 and J usage is TRBJ2-5; the D call TRBD1 from the table was never checked on the DNA. The CDR3 is 13 residues long, counting both termini. Germline V gene sequence: CDR1 SGHTA, CDR2 FQGNSA. CDR3 protein: CASTRRAWLQPYY.

This clonotype occurred many times. The chain uses TRBV7-2 and TRBJ2-7; D unresolved. V was clipped by 3 bases and J by 6 bases, with 12 bases between them. CDR1 and CDR2 from the germline V gene are SGHTA and FQGNSA. The CDR3 runs to 13 residues. DNA of the CDR3: TGTGCCAGCAGCTTGGTTGAAAGGAGCGAGCAGTACGTC. Residues: CASSLVERSEQYV.

The chain joins TRBV27 to TRBJ2-3, with D tentatively TRBD2 (5 bases). This CDR3 has 15 amino acids. Looked up from germline, CDR1 is MNHEY and CDR2 is SMNVEV (reference sequence). Between the trimmed V and J ends, which lost 4 bases and 2 bases, there was a span of 13 bases. CDR3 nucleotide sequence: TGTGCCAGCAGTTCAAGGACTCCTCTCACAGATACGCAGTATTTT. Translated: CASSSRTPLTDTQYF.

This clonotype was seen a handful of times. The J gene is TRBJ1-2, the V gene TRBV7-9; tentative D call: TRBD1 (5 bases). The CDR3 runs to 13 residues. Germline-derived CDR1 and CDR2 are SEHNR and FQNEAQ (reference sequence). The V end was cut by 5 bases, the J end by 8 bases, with 15 bases between. CDR3 amino acids: CASSRRAGDGYTF. CDR3 DNA sequence: TGTGCCAGCAGCCGCCGGGCCGGGGACGGCTACACCTTC.

This clonotype was detected a few times. The chain uses TRBV19 and TRBJ1-2; no clear D gene. CDR3 length equals 14 residues. Trimming removed 7 bases from V and 2 bases from J, with 14 bases in between. Germline V gives CDR1 LNHDA, CDR2 SQIVND (reference sequence). CDR3 loop: CASNNPTENYGYTF. Here the CDR3 DNA reads TGTGCCAGTAACAACCCCACAGAAAACTATGGCTACACCTTC.

This clonotype was detected a few times. The rearrangement links TRBV20-1 to TRBJ2-3, with 15 bases aligning to TRBD2. The J segment lost 2 bases and the V segment lost 5 bases, leaving 8 bases of the junction unmatched. CDR3 length: 17 residues. The germline gives CDR1 DFQATT, CDR2 SNEGSKA (reference sequence). CDR3 coding DNA: TGCAGTGCTTCGGGACTAGCGGGGGGAAGACTCACAGATACGCAGTATTTT. Translated: CSASGLAGGRLTDTQYF.

V and J are TRBV4-1 and TRBJ2-3; 8 bases map to TRBD2. This CDR3 region has 18 residues. V lost 0 bases, J lost 3 bases, and 11 bases stayed unmatched. The V gene's germline CDR1 is MGHRA and CDR2 YSYEKL. The CDR3: CASSQERVGGGPTDTQYF. The CDR3 nucleotides are TGCGCCAGCAGCCAAGAACGAGTTGGCGGGGGGCCAACAGATACGCAGTATTTT.

The DNA of the CDR3 is TGTGCCATCAGTGAGTCGAGGGATGACGAGCAGTTCTTC. Amino acids: CAISESRDDEQFF. The genes are TRBV10-3 and TRBJ2-1; possible D gene TRBD2, 5 bases. V shed 0 bases and J shed 10 bases, with 10 bases lying between them. The CDR3 has 13 amino acids. The germline CDR1 and CDR2 sequences are ENHRY and SYGVKD.

This chain links TRBV11-2 with TRBJ2-5; the D gene is possibly TRBD1 (7 bases). The CDR3 totals 15 residues. V dropped 4 bases and J dropped 7 bases, with 19 bases sitting between them. From germline, CDR1 is SGHAT and CDR2 FQNNGV. The CDR3 DNA follows: TGTGCCAGCAGCTCCCACGTGACAGGGACTGGGACCCAGTACTTC. It translates to CASSSHVTGTGTQYF.